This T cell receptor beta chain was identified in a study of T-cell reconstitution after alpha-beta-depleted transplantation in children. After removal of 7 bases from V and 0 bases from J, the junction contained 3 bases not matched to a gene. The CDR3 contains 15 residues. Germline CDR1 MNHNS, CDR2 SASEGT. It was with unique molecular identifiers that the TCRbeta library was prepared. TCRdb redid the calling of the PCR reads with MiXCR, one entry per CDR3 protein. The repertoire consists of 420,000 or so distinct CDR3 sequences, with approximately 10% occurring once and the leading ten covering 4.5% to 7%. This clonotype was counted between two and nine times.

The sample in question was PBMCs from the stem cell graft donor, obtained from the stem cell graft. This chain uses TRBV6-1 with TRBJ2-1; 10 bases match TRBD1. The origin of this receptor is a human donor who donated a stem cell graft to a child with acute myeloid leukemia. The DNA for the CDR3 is TGTGCCAGCAACGGACAGGGGGGCTCCTACAATGAGCAGTTCTTC. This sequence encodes CASNGQGGSYNEQFF.